What follows is one TCR beta chain and its context. In the PCR, 60 Vbeta and 13 Jbeta primers were used. TCRdb's table, derived via immunoSEQ multiplex PCR, lists solely in-frame clones and lacks some. This table has 99,000 or so clones, 60% to 85% appearing once. These data come from a study of cytomegalovirus exposure and HLA in healthy donors. The ends were cut back, 3 bases at V and 1 base at J, with 13 bases in the middle. Germline values: CDR1 SGHRS, CDR2 YFSETQ. This CDR3 contains 15 residues. The chain combines TRBV5-1 with TRBJ1-1; no definite D call. The sequence derives from a man between 60 and 70 years old in good health and CMV-seropositive. The material sequenced was PBMCs. The chain's CDR3 is CASSSATVPNTEAFF. CDR3 in DNA: TGCGCCAGCAGCTCGGCAACAGTACCGAACACTGAAGCTTTCTTT.